Below, 6 T cell receptor beta chains from the same sample are listed, as sequenced in a study of blood T cell repertoires in COVID-19. Sequenced by immunoSEQ multiplex PCR; TCRdb stores in-frame clones only, minus some. This table has around 500,000 clones, about nine tenths appearing once. Specimen: PBMCs or T cells enriched from blood (not recorded which). The receptors originated from a woman aged 55 to 70 who had recovered from COVID-19.

The chain links TRBV20-1 to TRBJ1-2; the D is unclear. Deletions cut 4 bases from V and 9 bases from J, with 15 bases between. This CDR3 spans 12 amino acids. CDR1 and CDR2 from the germline V gene are DFQATT and SNEGSKA (reference sequence). CDR3 coding DNA: TGCAGTGCTACTGACGGTGCCTCCAGCTACACCTTC. The encoded protein is CSATDGASSYTF.

The chain carries TRBV30 and TRBJ1-6, with 7 bases fitting TRBD1. Germline assignment: CDR1 GTSNPN and CDR2 SVGIG (reference sequence). With 0 bases clipped from V and 6 bases from J, the junction kept 2 bases outside the gene matches. The CDR3 length is 14 residues. The CDR3 loop reads CAWSVAGGNSPLHF. For the CDR3, the DNA is TGTGCCTGGAGTGTAGCAGGGGGTAATTCACCCCTCCACTTT.

The rearrangement uses TRBV6-1 and TRBJ1-2; 9 bases fit TRBD1. Germline V gene sequence: CDR1 MNHNS, CDR2 SASEGT. This CDR3 region has 14 residues. V lost 1 base and J lost 8; bases outside the gene matches: 5. The CDR3 sequence: CASSEGTGAGGYTF. The CDR3 nucleotides read TGTGCCAGCAGTGAAGGGACAGGGGCCGGGGGCTACACCTTC.

Notes on this clone: The sample holds other DNA sequences that translate to the same CDR3. The chain joins TRBV5-1 to TRBJ1-2, with 8 bases identical to TRBD1. Trimming removed 2 bases from V and 2 bases from J; junction bases left unmatched: 2. CDR1 is SGHRS and CDR2 is YFSETQ in the germline V gene. This CDR3 spans 14 amino acids. Written as DNA, the CDR3 is TGCGCCAGCAGCTTCGGACAGGGAAACTATGGCTACACCTTC. It encodes CASSFGQGNYGYTF.

This chain connects TRBV2 to TRBJ2-1; 11 nucleotides line up with TRBD2. The CDR3 consists of 15 residues. Germline values: CDR1 SNHLY, CDR2 FYNNEI. With V trimmed by 0 bases and J by 10 bases, 5 bases remained unmatched. CDR3 sequence: CASSEALAGVGEQFF. The CDR3 DNA sequence: TGTGCCAGCAGTGAAGCACTAGCGGGGGTTGGGGAGCAGTTCTTC.

The chain couples TRBV5-1 to TRBJ2-5; 10 bases fit TRBD2. CDR1 and CDR2 from the germline V gene are SGHRS and YFSETQ. The V and J ends lost 0 bases and 2 bases, in that order; junction bases with no gene match: 4. This CDR3 contains 16 residues. Written as DNA, the CDR3 is TGCGCCAGCAGCTTGGTGGTAGCGGGGGGTCAAGAGACCCAGTACTTC. Translated: CASSLVVAGGQETQYF.